Below, 13 T cell receptor beta chains from the same sample are listed, as sequenced in a study of shared clonotypes between healthy human individuals (dated by TCRdb to 2018 to 2021). Library creation used the immunoSEQ multiplex PCR assay. TCRdb obtained this table from immuneACCESS and retained in-frame rearrangements with V and J assigned. These tables miss some clones; where compared with another copy, unresolved V genes account for less than half of the shortfall, and the remainder is unexplained. Present in this sample are 1.5 million to 2.5 million clones, roughly 95% of which were seen just once. The ten largest make up roughly 1% of the sample. CD8 naive samples were CD45RO-negative cells positively selected for CCR7, giving a CD45RA+CCR7+ population that excluded TemRA cells. Sequencing was performed on naive CD8+ T cells sorted from blood. What the cell subset or site label conveys for this sample: CD45RA+CCR7+. The receptors were gathered from a man aged 18 to 29 in good health.

V usage is TRBV27 and J usage is TRBJ1-2, with TRBD1 matching over 9 bases. V lost 2 bases and J lost 8; bases outside the gene matches: 9. Germline lookup yields CDR1 MNHEY and CDR2 SMNVEV (reference sequence). The CDR3 is 15 residues long. The CDR3 nucleotides read TGTGCCAGCAGTTTAGGATTACAGGGGGCAAGGGGCTACACCTTC. This encodes CASSLGLQGARGYTF.

The chain combines TRBV6-1 with TRBJ2-7; D is possibly TRBD1 (6 bases). Germline-derived CDR1 and CDR2 are MNHNS and SASEGT. Trimming cost V 5 bases and J 2 bases, with 16 bases left between them. The CDR3 loop spans 15 amino acids. In DNA form, the CDR3 reads TGTGCCAGCAGTACAGGGAGAGGGGCAACCTACGAGCAGTACTTC. It specifies CASSTGRGATYEQYF.

This clone was seen just once. The rearrangement uses TRBV2 and TRBJ2-4; D ambiguous. CDR3 size: 18 residues. CDR1 is SNHLY, CDR2 FYNNEI, per germline. V was shortened by 1 base and J by 3 bases, with 19 bases between the two germline ends. This CDR3 reads CASSEGLGAYMRKNIQYF. DNA for the CDR3: TGTGCCAGCAGTGAAGGGCTGGGCGCGTATATGCGCAAAAACATTCAGTACTTC.

The chain links TRBV5-4 to TRBJ1-5, with a tentative D call TRBD1 (6 bases). The germline V and J ends were trimmed by 2 bases and 9 bases, with 24 bases remaining between them. Per the germline V gene, CDR1 is SGHNT and CDR2 is YYREEE (reference sequence). This CDR3 has 17 residues. The CDR3 here is CASSFSLSRQAGGPQHF. The CDR3, as DNA: TGTGCCAGCAGCTTTTCCTTATCGAGACAGGCGGGCGGGCCCCAGCATTTT.

The chain links TRBV7-8 to TRBJ1-5; 9 bases are a match to TRBD1. The CDR3 loop spans 17 amino acids. The germline gives CDR1 SGHVS, CDR2 FQNEAQ. V lost 3 bases, J lost 0 bases, and 6 bases stayed unmatched. CDR3 bases: TGTGCCAGCAGCTTCGGACAGGGGCCAAATAGCAATCAGCCCCAGCATTTT. It yields the protein CASSFGQGPNSNQPQHF.

The V call is TRBV27, the J call TRBJ2-3; D remains unclear. V was cut by 8 bases and J by 3 bases, with 12 bases left in between. The CDR3 has 13 amino acids. Germline values: CDR1 MNHEY, CDR2 SMNVEV (reference sequence). The chain's CDR3 is CASRVARTDTQYF. The CDR3 region has the DNA TGTGCCAGCCGAGTCGCACGAACAGATACGCAGTATTTT.

In this sample, this clone turned up once. The chain couples TRBV20-1 to TRBJ2-1, with unresolved D. This CDR3 comprises 11 residues. From germline, CDR1 is DFQATT and CDR2 SNEGSKA (reference sequence). The germline V and J ends were trimmed by 2 bases and 8 bases, with 7 bases remaining between them. CDR3 nucleotide sequence: TGCAGTGCTAGACTCTCCTATGAGCAGTTCTTC. As protein: CSARLSYEQFF.

As to this clone: This specimen includes other DNA sequences encoding the same CDR3. The chain uses TRBV27 and TRBJ1-1, with 8 nucleotides matching TRBD1. The CDR3 runs 14 residues. CDR1 is MNHEY and CDR2 is SMNVEV in the germline V gene (reference sequence). After removal of 5 bases from V and 1 base from J, the junction contained 3 bases not matched to a gene. The chain's CDR3 is CASSTTGANTEAFF. CDR3 bases: TGTGCCAGCAGTACGACAGGGGCGAACACTGAAGCTTTCTTT.

A single count supports this clone. The chain is built from TRBV5-1 and TRBJ2-5; 8 nucleotides line up with TRBD1. Germline assignment: CDR1 SGHRS and CDR2 YFSETQ. The trim removed 2 bases at V and 1 base at J, leaving 1 base unmatched. This CDR3 has 14 residues. CDR3 nucleotides: TGCGCCAGCAGCTTTGACAGGGGCCAAGAGACCCAGTACTTC. The encoded protein is CASSFDRGQETQYF.

This clone was counted a single time. The rearrangement uses TRBV7-2 and TRBJ2-1; 13 bases fit TRBD2. In germline, CDR1 is SGHTA, CDR2 FQGNSA. The length of the CDR3 is 16 residues. V shed 3 bases, J shed 4 bases, and the junction held 3 bases outside the gene matches. CDR3 nucleotide sequence: TGTGCCAGCAGCTTCTGGACTAGCGGGAGATACAATGAGCAGTTCTTC. Translated, it gives CASSFWTSGRYNEQFF.

The rearrangement joins TRBV7-2 to TRBJ2-1; 11 bases are a match to TRBD2. The ends lost 8 bases at V and 4 bases at J; junction bases unmatched: 10. The CDR3 loop spans 16 amino acids. The V gene's germline CDR1 is SGHTA and CDR2 FQGNSA. The CDR3 DNA is TGTGCCAGCGTCCCCCCCATAGCGGGGGGGTACAATGAGCAGTTCTTC. As protein: CASVPPIAGGYNEQFF.

The rearrangement uses TRBV5-8 and TRBJ1-2, with 9 bases that match TRBD1. The CDR3 totals 14 residues. V was pared by 4 bases and J by 6 bases, with 7 bases of the junction left unmatched. In germline, CDR1 is SGHTS, CDR2 YDEGEE. CDR3 amino acids: CASSPRGTGNGYTF. CDR3 nucleotide sequence: TGTGCCAGCAGCCCGCGGGGGACAGGGAATGGCTACACCTTC. The full variable domain, its missing parts supplied by reference TRBV5-8 and TRBJ1-2, is EAGVTQSPTHLIKTRGQQATLRCSPISGHTSVYWYQQALGLGLQFLLWYDEGEERNRGNFPPRFSGRQFPNYSSELNVNALELEDSALYLCASSPRGTGNGYTFGSGTRLTVV.

With respect to this clone: Distinct nucleotide sequences in the sample also encode this CDR3. The chain employs TRBV27 and TRBJ2-1; weak D call: TRBD2 (5 bases). Trimming removed 3 bases at V and 1 base at J, with 7 bases between. The V gene's germline CDR1 is MNHEY and CDR2 SMNVEV (reference sequence). The CDR3 contains 14 residues. In DNA, the CDR3 is TGTGCCAGCAGTTTTTCGGGGTCCTACAATGAGCAGTTCTTC. It encodes CASSFSGSYNEQFF.